These 20 T cell receptor beta chains came from one sample sequenced in a study of OX40 agonist ivuxolimab in advanced cancers. Library creation used the immunoSEQ multiplex PCR assay. TCRdb took over this immuneACCESS table, retaining in-frame rearrangements with V and J assigned. Such tables are incomplete; in checked studies, under half of the missing clones stem from an unresolved V gene, and the remainder is unexplained. The sample profile shows 15,000 to 20,000 clones; 80% to 90% of them were found once. The ten largest account for roughly 27% of the sample. The sequences come from CD4+ or CD8+ T cells sorted from blood, collected in a trial of the OX40 agonist ivuxolimab. Every receptor here comes from an adult with an advanced solid tumor such as melanoma, head and neck, liver or kidney cancer.

This clone was observed a single time. J is TRBJ1-3 and V is TRBV6-5; 8 nucleotides agree with TRBD1. V lost 6 bases to trimming and J lost 3 bases; unmatched junction nucleotides: 4. This CDR3 spans 14 amino acids. From germline, CDR1 is MNHEY and CDR2 SVGAGI. The CDR3 sequence is CASSPGTGGNTIYF. CDR3 nucleotides: TGTGCCAGCAGCCCCGGGACAGGTGGAAACACCATATATTTT.

The rearrangement uses TRBV2 and TRBJ1-2; 8 positions agree with TRBD1. CDR1 SNHLY and CDR2 FYNNEI come from the germline V gene. J gave up 4 bases and V 4 bases, and 8 bases lay outside the gene matches. The CDR3 extends over 15 amino acids. The CDR3 bases are TGTGCCAGCAGTGGAATGGACAGGGTGACCTATGGCTACACCTTC. It is translated as CASSGMDRVTYGYTF.

V gene TRBV7-9 combines with J gene TRBJ1-1; 7 nucleotides align to TRBD1. The CDR3 runs 14 residues. Germline V gene sequence: CDR1 SEHNR, CDR2 FQNEAQ (reference sequence). V dropped 1 base and J dropped 6; count of bases not matched to a gene: 5. CDR3 protein: CASSLVQGVAEAFF. The CDR3 DNA follows: TGTGCCAGCAGCTTAGTTCAGGGGGTCGCTGAAGCTTTCTTT.

The rearrangement uses TRBV1 and TRBJ2-1; the table's D call of TRBD2 was not tested on the DNA. TRBV1 is a recognized pseudogene. The CDR3 sequence is 17 residues long. CDR3 sequence (DNA): TGCACCAGCAGCCGCTCGACTAGCGGGCCCTCCTACAATGAGCAGTTCTTC. Its translation is CTSSRSTSGPSYNEQFF.

The rearrangement uses TRBV28 and TRBJ1-1; D perhaps matches TRBD1 (5 bases). The germline V gene has CDR1 MDHEN and CDR2 SYDVKM. The length of the CDR3 is 14 residues. V lost 2 bases and J 6 bases, leaving 13 bases between the germline ends. CDR3 in DNA: TGTGCCAGCAGTTTAACTAGTCAGGGCTCTGAAGCTTTCTTT. Translating it yields CASSLTSQGSEAFF.

The rearrangement joins TRBV6-1 to TRBJ1-1; D not resolved. This CDR3 contains 12 residues. Trimming took 7 bases from V and 4 from J, leaving 10 bases between them. Germline V gene lookup returns CDR1 MNHNS and CDR2 SASEGT. As DNA, the CDR3 is TGTGCCAGCACCCGCGTCTTCACTGAAGCTTTCTTT. This translates into CASTRVFTEAFF.

The rearrangement links TRBV6-5 to TRBJ2-7; 7 positions match TRBD1. The V segment lost 4 bases and the J segment 4 bases; nucleotides outside the gene matches: 10. The germline CDR1 and CDR2 sequences are MNHEY and SVGAGI. The CDR3 is 15 amino acids. CDR3: CASSSFLQQGYEQYF. The CDR3 nucleotides read TGTGCCAGCAGTTCCTTCCTACAACAGGGGTACGAGCAGTACTTC.

The genes are TRBV5-4 and TRBJ2-7; TRBD2 might be the D (6 bases). Trimming pared 7 bases from V and 2 bases from J, leaving 16 bases between. Germline CDR1 and CDR2: SGHNT and YYREEE (reference sequence). The CDR3 runs to 14 residues. CDR3: CASARDLEAYEQYF. In DNA, the CDR3 is TGTGCCAGCGCGAGGGACTTGGAAGCCTACGAGCAGTACTTC.

The chain uses TRBV4-1 and TRBJ2-3; D unresolved. V was pared by 1 base and J by 4 bases, with 6 bases between. The CDR3 is made up of 13 amino acids. Germline CDR1 is MGHRA and CDR2 is YSYEKL. CDR3 bases: TGCGCCAGCAGCCAAGTGGGATCAGATACGCAGTATTTT. Its translation: CASSQVGSDTQYF.

V is TRBV7-7 and J is TRBJ2-5, with D possibly matching TRBD2 (5 bases). Germline V gene sequence: CDR1 SSHAT, CDR2 FNYEAQ (reference sequence). CDR3 length: 15 amino acids. Trimming pared 0 bases from V and 4 bases from J, leaving 12 bases between. The CDR3 region has the DNA TGTGCCAGCAGCTTAGCCATCTCGAGCGGAGAGACCCAGTACTTC. It translates to CASSLAISSGETQYF.

This chain connects TRBV28 to TRBJ2-1, with 7 bases matching TRBD1. Per the germline V gene, CDR1 is MDHEN and CDR2 is SYDVKM. J lost 9 bases, V lost 7 bases, and 9 bases had no gene match. CDR3 length equals 13 residues. The CDR3 is CASKEQGFPEQFF. In DNA form, the CDR3 reads TGTGCCAGCAAGGAACAGGGGTTCCCTGAGCAGTTCTTC.

The chain links TRBV13 to TRBJ2-2; 9 nucleotides agree with TRBD2. CDR3 length: 16 residues. V lost 0 bases to trimming and J lost 3 bases; unmatched junction nucleotides: 2. Germline CDR1 reads PRHDT; CDR2 reads FYEKMQ (reference sequence). This CDR3 is CASSLGLAGDTGELFF. CDR3 in DNA: TGTGCCAGCAGCTTAGGATTAGCGGGGGACACCGGGGAGCTGTTTTTT.

The rearrangement joins TRBV5-8 to TRBJ2-1; 7 bases map to TRBD2. V lost 0 bases to trimming and J lost 5 bases; unmatched junction nucleotides: 2. Germline CDR1 is SGHTS and CDR2 is YDEGEE. This CDR3 contains 14 residues. This CDR3 is CASSLGGSNNEQFF. In nucleotides, the CDR3 is TGTGCCAGCAGCTTGGGCGGGAGTAACAATGAGCAGTTCTTC.

The genes are TRBV7-6 and TRBJ2-3, with D uncertain. V gave up 5 bases and J gave up 6 bases, with 9 bases separating them. Germline V lookup: CDR1 SGHVS, CDR2 FNYEAQ. This CDR3 contains 12 residues. CDR3 in DNA: TGTGCCAGCAGCCCCAATTTGGATACGCAGTATTTT. Its translation is CASSPNLDTQYF.

CDR3 nucleotide sequence: TGTGCCAGCAGCGTAGGAGAGGAGACCCAGTACTTC. Translation gives CASSVGEETQYF. This rearrangement joins TRBV9 to TRBJ2-5; D remains unclear. Trimming left V 0 bases short and J 5 bases short, with 5 bases between. The CDR3 has 12 residues. Germline-derived CDR1 and CDR2 are SGDLS and YYNGEE.

This rearrangement joins TRBV19 to TRBJ2-7; D possibly matches TRBD1 or TRBD2 (5 bases each). The CDR3 length is 14 residues. The germline CDR1 and CDR2 sequences are LNHDA and SQIVND (reference sequence). Trimming left V 5 bases short and J 3 bases short, with 14 bases between. The CDR3 DNA reads as TGTGCCAGTAGTCATTTCGGGGCCATCTACGAGCAGTACTTC. Its protein is CASSHFGAIYEQYF.

This clone was counted a single time. The chain joins TRBV6-1 to TRBJ1-1, with D possibly being TRBD1 (5 bases). The germline V gene encodes CDR1 MNHNS and CDR2 SASEGT. This CDR3 spans 14 amino acids. Trimming removed 5 bases at V and 1 base at J, with 11 bases between. Here the CDR3 reads CASSFLGGNTEAFF. CDR3 in DNA: TGTGCCAGCAGTTTCCTGGGGGGGAACACTGAAGCTTTCTTT.

The V call is TRBV27, the J call TRBJ1-2; the match to TRBD1 covers 8 bases. The J segment lost 8 bases and the V segment lost 6 bases, leaving 5 bases of the junction unmatched. This CDR3 is 12 amino acids long. Germline V gives CDR1 MNHEY, CDR2 SMNVEV (reference sequence). The CDR3 DNA is TGTGCCAGCAGACAGGGGGTTGGCGGCTACACCTTC. Translating it yields CASRQGVGGYTF.

This rearrangement joins TRBV5-4 to TRBJ1-3; 8 nucleotides agree with TRBD1. The length of the CDR3 is 15 residues. The J segment lost 2 bases and the V segment lost 4 bases, leaving 5 bases of the junction unmatched. Per germline, CDR1 SGHNT and CDR2 YYREEE (reference sequence). The CDR3 nucleotides are TGTGCCAGCAGCCAAGGACAGGGAGCTGGAAACACCATATATTTT. This codes for CASSQGQGAGNTIYF.

The chain recombines TRBV10-2 with TRBJ2-5; 13 nucleotides agree with TRBD2. CDR3 length equals 17 residues. Trimming removed 4 bases from V and 5 bases from J; junction bases left unmatched: 10. CDR1 and CDR2 (germline): WSHSY, SAAADI. CDR3 nucleotides: TGCGCCAGCAGTGGACTAGCGGGGGGACGACGAGGGGAGACCCAGTACTTC. It yields the protein CASSGLAGGRRGETQYF.